These 10 T cell receptor beta chains came from one sample sequenced in a study of blood T cell repertoires in COVID-19 (dated by TCRdb to about 2020). The library was built by means of the immunoSEQ multiplex PCR assay. In its TCRdb copy, this immuneACCESS table keeps in-frame sequences only and misses some clones. Where compared with another copy, unresolved V genes explain less than half of these, and the others have no known cause. The sample yields roughly 180,000 clones; approximately 85% were counted once. The leading ten clones occupy approximately 12% of the sample. Sequencing was carried out using PBMCs or T cells enriched from blood (not recorded which). These receptors all stem from a man between 40 and 49 years old who had recovered from COVID-19.

The chain carries TRBV4-3 and TRBJ1-1; perhaps TRBD1 as D (5 bases). This CDR3 is 16 amino acids long. Per germline, CDR1 LGHNA and CDR2 YSLEER. The germline V and J ends were trimmed by 2 bases and 3 bases, with 16 bases remaining between them. The CDR3 bases are TGCGCCAGCAGCCAATACTCGGGGGGTGAGGACACTGAAGCTTTCTTT. Amino acids: CASSQYSGGEDTEAFF.

This clone appeared once. The CDR3 region is CASSLGTESSPLHF. Written as DNA, the CDR3 is TGTGCCAGCAGCTTAGGGACAGAAAGTTCACCCCTCCACTTT. The gene calls are TRBV7-2 and TRBJ1-6, with D tentatively TRBD1 (6 bases). CDR1 is SGHTA, CDR2 FQGNSA, per germline. This CDR3 is 14 amino acids long. V was trimmed by 1 base and J by 9 bases, leaving 10 bases between them.

This clone showed up just a few times. The chain combines TRBV27 with TRBJ1-2, with D possibly being TRBD1 (6 bases). The germline V gene encodes CDR1 MNHEY and CDR2 SMNVEV (reference sequence). Deletions cut 0 bases from V and 4 bases from J, with 12 bases between. The CDR3 is 15 amino acids. CDR3 DNA sequence: TGTGCCAGCAGTTTATCTCACAGGGACCCCTATGGCTACACCTTC. This codes for CASSLSHRDPYGYTF.

The chain recombines TRBV5-5 with TRBJ2-2, with D perhaps matching TRBD1 (6 bases). In germline, CDR1 is SGHKS, CDR2 YYEKEE (reference sequence). V shed 8 bases and J shed 3 bases, with 20 bases lying between them. This CDR3 has 16 amino acids. The CDR3 sequence is CASGSPTGIDTGELFF. The CDR3 region has the DNA TGTGCCAGTGGGTCCCCCACAGGGATTGACACCGGGGAGCTGTTTTTT.

J is TRBJ1-2 and V is TRBV3-1 (or the pseudogene TRBV3-2); no firm D call. Trimming stripped 1 base from V and 4 bases from J, with 10 bases between. Germline loops: CDR1 LGHDT, CDR2 YNNKEL (reference sequence). CDR3 size: 14 residues. CDR3 in DNA: TGTGCCAGCAGCCAAGGTAATGGGCTCTATGGCTACACCTTC. Its translation is CASSQGNGLYGYTF.

V gene TRBV6-2 or TRBV6-3 combines with J gene TRBJ1-3, with D possibly TRBD1 on 6 matching bases. The CDR3 is 15 residues long. V was cut by 4 bases and J by 2 bases, with 12 bases left in between. Per germline, CDR1 MNHEY and CDR2 SVGEGT. CDR3 DNA: TGTGCCAGCAGTTGGCCCGGGACAACTGGAAACACCATATATTTT. Its protein product is CASSWPGTTGNTIYF.

The chain has TRBV25-1 and TRBJ2-5, with D unclear. Germline-derived CDR1 and CDR2 are MGHDK and SYGVNS. CDR3 length equals 16 residues. The V end lost 0 bases, the J end lost 2 bases, and 13 bases lay between the germline ends. The CDR3 reads CASSEYLGTMQETQYF. CDR3 in DNA: TGTGCCAGCAGTGAATACCTCGGCACTATGCAAGAGACCCAGTACTTC.

This clone was picked up one time. The rearrangement links TRBV11-2 to TRBJ2-1, with D perhaps matching TRBD2 (6 bases). Trimming stripped 1 base from V and 6 bases from J, with 16 bases between. Germline V gene sequence: CDR1 SGHAT, CDR2 FQNNGV. The CDR3 has 16 residues. CDR3 loop: CASSLARRAEGNEQFF. In nucleotides, the CDR3 is TGTGCCAGCAGCTTAGCCCGGAGGGCCGAGGGCAATGAGCAGTTCTTC.

The chain uses TRBV7-2 and TRBJ1-1; 8 nucleotides agree with TRBD1. The CDR3 is 16 amino acids. The germline V gene has CDR1 SGHTA and CDR2 FQGNSA. With 2 bases clipped from V and 4 bases from J, the junction kept 9 bases outside the gene matches. This CDR3 is CASSLRPTGGITEAFF. The CDR3 DNA sequence: TGTGCCAGCAGCTTACGGCCTACAGGGGGGATCACTGAAGCTTTCTTT. Full variable domain (outside the CDR3, taken from reference TRBV7-2 and TRBJ1-1): GAGVSQSPSNKVTEKGKDVELRCDPISGHTALYWYRQSLGQGLEFLIYFQGNSAPDKSGLPSDRFSAERTGGSVSTLTIQRTQQEDSAVYLCASSLRPTGGITEAFFGQGTRLTVV.

Here the CDR3 DNA reads TGCGCCAGCAGGGGGGGACAGGTTGAGGGAACGGATACGCAGTATTTT. Translated, it gives CASRGGQVEGTDTQYF. This sequence joins TRBV5-1 and TRBJ2-3; 8 bases line up with TRBD1. The CDR3 has 16 residues. Germline V gene sequence: CDR1 SGHRS, CDR2 YFSETQ. The V segment lost 5 bases and the J segment 6 bases; nucleotides outside the gene matches: 14.